The 31 T cell receptor beta chains presented below share a single source sample, sequenced in a study of a mutant IDH1 vaccine in newly diagnosed glioma. These receptors lack a known antigen. Profiling relied on immunoSEQ multiplex PCR, and the TCRdb table lists in-frame clones only, not all of them. The sample lists roughly 51,000 clones, 65% to 85% occurring once. Time point denoted: week 35, safety follow-up. The study gave 300 ug of mutant IDH1 20-mer peptide per vaccine dose, with topical imiquimod. Sequenced here: PBMCs, sampled from a glioma patient whose treatment included an IDH1 peptide vaccine. These receptors originate from a middle-aged man with glioma.

In this sample, this clone turned up once. V is TRBV6-5 and J is TRBJ2-7; the D is unclear. The CDR3 covers 11 residues. Germline CDR1 MNHEY, CDR2 SVGAGI. V shed 6 bases and J shed 2 bases, with 5 bases lying between them. The CDR3 nucleotides are TGTGCCAGCAGCAACACCTACGAGCAGTACTTC. As protein: CASSNTYEQYF.

This rearrangement joins TRBV4-1 to TRBJ2-2, with TRBD2 matching 9 bases. The J segment lost 2 bases and the V segment lost 4 bases, leaving 5 bases of the junction unmatched. CDR1 and CDR2 from the germline V gene are MGHRA and YSYEKL. This CDR3 spans 16 amino acids. Here the CDR3 reads CASSPSSGVNTGELFF. CDR3 bases: TGCGCCAGCAGCCCGTCTAGCGGGGTTAACACCGGGGAGCTGTTTTTT.

In its sample, this clone was seen once. This chain links TRBV6-5 with TRBJ1-2; TRBD1 aligns across 9 bases. Germline V gene sequence: CDR1 MNHEY, CDR2 SVGAGI. This CDR3 is built from 15 residues. The junction had 4 bases not matched to a gene; V was cut back by 0 bases and J by 5 bases. CDR3 amino acids: CASSYSMGQGYGYTF. The CDR3 bases are TGTGCCAGCAGTTACTCGATGGGACAGGGTTATGGCTACACCTTC.

This clone appeared once. The genes are TRBV19 and TRBJ2-5; D may be TRBD1 (6 bases). Trimming pared 4 bases from V and 2 bases from J, leaving 14 bases between. The CDR3 runs 15 residues. Germline-derived CDR1 and CDR2 are LNHDA and SQIVND (reference sequence). The CDR3 DNA follows: TGTGCCAGTAGTACCCGGGACATTCAACAAGAGACCCAGTACTTC. This encodes CASSTRDIQQETQYF. Using reference TRBV19 and TRBJ2-5 for the parts outside the CDR3, the full variable domain is DGGITQSPKYLFRKEGQNVTLSCEQNLNHDAMYWYRQDPGQGLRLIYYSQIVNDFQKGDIAEGYSVSREKKESFPLTVTSAQKNPTAFYLCASSTRDIQQETQYFGPGTRLLVL.

The CDR3 DNA sequence: TGTGCCCGGGGGGGGATCGCTGAAGCTTTCTTT. The encoded protein is CARGGIAEAFF. The V gene is TRBV30, the J gene TRBJ1-1; D possibly corresponds to TRBD1 (5 bases). The CDR3 loop spans 11 amino acids. V lost 8 bases, J lost 6 bases, and 13 bases lay in between. Germline-derived CDR1 and CDR2 are GTSNPN and SVGIG (reference sequence). Based on the CDR3 plus reference TRBV30 and TRBJ1-1, the full variable domain is SQTIHQWPATLVQPVGSPLSLECTVEGTSNPNLYWYRQAAGRGLQLLFYSVGIGQISSEVPQNLSASRPQDRQFILSSKKLLLSDSGFYLCARGGIAEAFFGQGTRLTVV.

The chain has TRBV7-9 and TRBJ1-1; tentatively, D is TRBD1 (5 bases). Germline CDR1 and CDR2: SEHNR and FQNEAQ (reference sequence). The V end lost 5 bases, the J end lost 1 base, and 14 bases lay between the germline ends. CDR3 length: 15 amino acids. In nucleotides, the CDR3 is TGTGCCAGCAGCCGGGGGTACGGAAGGAACACTGAAGCTTTCTTT. Its protein is CASSRGYGRNTEAFF.

A few counts support this clone. V usage is TRBV6-5 and J usage is TRBJ1-5, with a tentative D call TRBD1 (5 bases). Trimming left V 6 bases short and J 2 bases short, with 8 bases between. The germline gives CDR1 MNHEY, CDR2 SVGAGI. The CDR3 loop spans 13 amino acids. CDR3 sequence: CASRGVGNQPQHF. CDR3 DNA: TGTGCCAGCAGGGGGGTAGGCAATCAGCCCCAGCATTTT.

V and J are TRBV9 and TRBJ2-5; 7 bases agree with TRBD1. In germline, CDR1 is SGDLS, CDR2 YYNGEE. V shed 5 bases, J shed 5 bases, and the junction held 6 bases outside the gene matches. This CDR3 comprises 13 residues. CDR3 bases: TGTGCCAGCAGTCAACAGGGGTCGGAGACCCAGTACTTC. Protein: CASSQQGSETQYF.

CDR3 sequence (DNA): TGTGCCAGTACCAGCACAGATAGCTCTGGAAACACCATATATTTT. It encodes CASTSTDSSGNTIYF. This chain joins TRBV19 and TRBJ1-3; no clear D. The CDR3 is made up of 15 amino acids. V was clipped by 7 bases and J by 0 bases, with 13 bases between them. Germline CDR1 reads LNHDA; CDR2 reads SQIVND (reference sequence).

The chain is built from TRBV5-6 and TRBJ2-2; TRBD1 might be the D (6 bases). The CDR3 sequence is 16 residues long. Germline-derived CDR1 and CDR2 are SGHDT and YYEEEE. Trimming cost V 4 bases and J 6 bases, with 19 bases left between them. The CDR3 protein is CASSPPPGQQPGELFF. Written as DNA, the CDR3 is TGTGCCAGCAGCCCCCCCCCGGGACAACAACCCGGGGAGCTGTTTTTT.

V gene TRBV30 combines with J gene TRBJ1-4; no clear D. Trimming removed 0 bases from V and 4 bases from J, with 9 bases in between. Germline CDR1 is GTSNPN and CDR2 is SVGIG (reference sequence). This CDR3 is 14 amino acids long. CDR3 amino acids: CAWSVGGDNEKLFF. For the CDR3, the DNA is TGTGCCTGGAGTGTGGGCGGTGATAATGAAAAACTGTTTTTT.

The V gene is TRBV18, the J gene TRBJ1-1; D perhaps matches TRBD1 (5 bases). The length of the CDR3 is 15 residues. CDR1 is KGHSH, CDR2 LQKENI, per germline. The V gene lost 2 bases and the J gene lost 5 bases, with 15 bases spanning the gap. As DNA, the CDR3 is TGTGCCAGCTCACCAGGTGGGGCCCCTGGGACTGAAGCTTTCTTT. This encodes CASSPGGAPGTEAFF.

The chain couples TRBV29-1 to TRBJ2-2; the D is unclear. This CDR3 is built from 13 residues. Trimming stripped 7 bases from V and 5 bases from J, with 14 bases between. The V gene's germline CDR1 is SQVTM and CDR2 ANQGSEA. The CDR3 region is CSAQPDGTGELFF. Here the CDR3 DNA reads TGCAGCGCCCAACCTGACGGGACCGGGGAGCTGTTTTTT.

V and J are TRBV19 and TRBJ2-1; D perhaps matches TRBD1 (6 bases). Germline loops: CDR1 LNHDA, CDR2 SQIVND (reference sequence). The CDR3 is 14 amino acids. V lost 3 bases to trimming and J lost 7 bases, with 13 bases between them. The CDR3 nucleotides are TGTGCCAGTAGTATTGGGACAATTTGGAATGAGCAGTTCTTC. As protein: CASSIGTIWNEQFF.

The V call is TRBV5-8, the J call TRBJ2-3, with a weak D call TRBD2 (6 bases). The germline V gene encodes CDR1 SGHTS and CDR2 YDEGEE. Trimming took off 4 bases at V and 1 base at J, with 16 bases between the two ends. The CDR3 length is 16 residues. CDR3 bases: TGTGCCAGCAGCCTGCGGGACTTAGGGGGCACAGATACGCAGTATTTT. Protein: CASSLRDLGGTDTQYF. Looking up the rest from reference TRBV5-8 and TRBJ2-3 gives the full variable domain: EAGVTQSPTHLIKTRGQQATLRCSPISGHTSVYWYQQALGLGLQFLLWYDEGEERNRGNFPPRFSGRQFPNYSSELNVNALELEDSALYLCASSLRDLGGTDTQYFGPGTRLTVL.

The chain joins TRBV10-2 to TRBJ1-2, with 8 bases lining up with TRBD1. CDR1 is WSHSY and CDR2 is SAAADI in the germline V gene. V was pared by 6 bases and J by 5 bases, with 5 bases of the junction left unmatched. This CDR3 has 13 residues. The CDR3 DNA sequence: TGCGCCAGCAGCAGGGGGCATCTGTATGGCTACACCTTC. It translates to CASSRGHLYGYTF.

V is TRBV6-6 and J is TRBJ1-2; D not resolved. Deletions cut 0 bases from V and 1 base from J, with 9 bases between. Germline CDR1 MNHNY, CDR2 SVGAGI (reference sequence). The CDR3 length is 15 residues. The CDR3 nucleotides read TGTGCCAGCAGTTACTCCGGCAGAGTTAACTATGGCTACACCTTC. Its translation is CASSYSGRVNYGYTF.

The chain links TRBV9 to TRBJ1-4; TRBD1 aligns across 9 bases. Germline loops: CDR1 SGDLS, CDR2 YYNGEE. The CDR3 totals 17 residues. The J segment lost 0 bases and the V segment lost 2 bases, leaving 5 bases of the junction unmatched. The CDR3 sequence is CASSVGQGFATNEKLFF. The DNA of the CDR3 is TGTGCCAGCAGCGTCGGACAGGGGTTTGCAACTAATGAAAAACTGTTTTTT. The variable domain in full, completed from reference TRBV9 and TRBJ1-4, reads DSGVTQTPKHLITATGQRVTLRCSPRSGDLSVYWYQQSLDQGLQFLIQYYNGEERAKGNILERFSAQQFPDLHSELNLSSLELGDSALYFCASSVGQGFATNEKLFFGSGTQLSVL.

The chain has TRBV6-6 and TRBJ1-1; 8 bases match TRBD1. CDR1 is MNHNY, CDR2 SVGAGI, per germline (reference sequence). The V and J ends lost 2 bases and 6 bases, in that order; junction bases with no gene match: 8. The CDR3 is 15 residues long. The CDR3 DNA reads TGTGCCAGCAGTTACACAGTATCACAGGGGGCTGAAGCTTTCTTT. Its protein product is CASSYTVSQGAEAFF.

This chain connects TRBV6-5 to TRBJ1-2, with TRBD1 matching 9 bases. Looked up from germline, CDR1 is MNHEY and CDR2 is SVGAGI. The CDR3 is made up of 14 amino acids. Losses at the gene ends were 5 bases for V and 6 bases for J; bases not matched to a gene: 7. DNA of the CDR3: TGTGCCAGCAGTCCCAACAGGGGGCAAAATGGCTACACCTTC. Encoded protein: CASSPNRGQNGYTF.

V usage is TRBV6-1 and J usage is TRBJ1-3; D unresolved. V was shortened by 3 bases and J by 4 bases, with 7 bases between the two germline ends. The CDR3 is made up of 13 amino acids. The germline CDR1 and CDR2 sequences are MNHNS and SASEGT. The CDR3 protein is CASSDPTGNTIYF. CDR3 sequence (DNA): TGTGCCAGCAGTGACCCGACAGGAAACACCATATATTTT.

The chain employs TRBV5-1 and TRBJ2-3; D not certain. Germline V gives CDR1 SGHRS, CDR2 YFSETQ. The CDR3 is made up of 18 amino acids. V was pared by 4 bases and J by 2 bases, with 23 bases between. CDR3 sequence reads: CASSPGRASPVATDTQYF. The DNA of the CDR3 is TGCGCCAGCAGCCCTGGTAGGGCGTCGCCCGTTGCCACAGATACGCAGTATTTT.

This clone was counted between two and nine times. The DNA of the CDR3 is TGTGCCAGCAGTGTGCGGTCGGATCAGCCCCAGCATTTT. Translated: CASSVRSDQPQHF. The chain links TRBV6-4 to TRBJ1-5; D is undetermined. The length of the CDR3 is 13 residues. Per germline, CDR1 MRHNA and CDR2 SNTAGT. With 4 bases removed from V and 5 bases from J, the gap between germline ends came to 9 bases.

This chain uses TRBV29-1 with TRBJ2-1, with a weak D call TRBD1 (5 bases). CDR1 SQVTM and CDR2 ANQGSEA come from the germline V gene. V lost 1 base to trimming and J lost 7 bases, with 14 bases between them. This CDR3 is built from 14 residues. CDR3 DNA: TGCAGCGTTGAAGTCGGTCAGGGTTGGAATGAGCAGTTCTTC. It specifies CSVEVGQGWNEQFF.

V usage is TRBV5-1 and J usage is TRBJ2-7; possible D gene TRBD2, 5 bases. Trimming pared 8 bases from V and 5 bases from J, leaving 11 bases between. CDR3 length: 11 residues. CDR1 is SGHRS, CDR2 YFSETQ, per germline. The DNA for the CDR3 is TGCGCCAGTCGAGGGCCCAACGAGCAGTACTTC. Encoded protein: CASRGPNEQYF.

J is TRBJ2-7 and V is TRBV19; TRBD1 matches at 8 bases. The V segment lost 7 bases and the J segment 2 bases; nucleotides outside the gene matches: 10. Looked up from germline, CDR1 is LNHDA and CDR2 is SQIVND (reference sequence). The CDR3 is 15 residues long. Here the CDR3 reads CASTRGTGLPYEQYF. Written as DNA, the CDR3 is TGTGCCAGTACCCGGGGGACAGGCCTCCCCTACGAGCAGTACTTC. The whole variable domain, filled in from reference TRBV19 and TRBJ2-7, reads DGGITQSPKYLFRKEGQNVTLSCEQNLNHDAMYWYRQDPGQGLRLIYYSQIVNDFQKGDIAEGYSVSREKKESFPLTVTSAQKNPTAFYLCASTRGTGLPYEQYFGPGTRLTVT.

This clone has more than one count but fewer than ten. This chain uses TRBV14 with TRBJ2-5, with D perhaps TRBD2 (5 bases). The CDR3 is 15 amino acids. Looked up from germline, CDR1 is SGHDN and CDR2 is FVKESK. Trimming stripped 0 bases from V and 5 bases from J, with 13 bases between. The CDR3 loop is CASSQDWPGMETQYF. The CDR3 DNA reads TGTGCCAGCAGCCAAGATTGGCCGGGGATGGAGACCCAGTACTTC.

This clone was counted once. The chain employs TRBV19 and TRBJ2-7; possible D gene TRBD1, 5 bases. The CDR3 totals 13 residues. The germline V and J ends were trimmed by 3 bases and 3 bases, with 9 bases remaining between them. Germline CDR1 LNHDA, CDR2 SQIVND (reference sequence). CDR3: CASSMNRNYEQYF. CDR3 nucleotide sequence: TGTGCCAGTAGTATGAACAGGAACTACGAGCAGTACTTC.

The chain uses TRBV19 and TRBJ2-3; TRBD2 matches at 9 bases. This CDR3 has 15 residues. The J segment lost 1 base and the V segment lost 5 bases, leaving 4 bases of the junction unmatched. Germline values: CDR1 LNHDA, CDR2 SQIVND (reference sequence). The CDR3 loop is CASSLASGGTDTQYF. CDR3 DNA sequence: TGTGCCAGTAGTCTTGCTAGCGGGGGCACAGATACGCAGTATTTT.

This clone was recorded only once. The chain uses TRBV12-1 and TRBJ2-7; the table's D call of TRBD2 was not tested on the DNA. TRBV12-1 is noted as a pseudogene. The CDR3 is 15 amino acids. The CDR3, as DNA: TGTGCCAGCAGCTTTGGGGGACGGGGGTCGACCGAGCAGTACTTC. Encoded protein: CASSFGGRGSTEQYF.

This clone was counted between two and nine times. This chain connects TRBV6-5 to TRBJ2-1; no firm D call. CDR3 length: 13 residues. Germline V gene lookup returns CDR1 MNHEY and CDR2 SVGAGI. V lost 11 bases and J 5 bases, leaving 16 bases between the germline ends. In DNA, the CDR3 is TGTGCCTGCGCCCCCCTACTACACAATGAGCAGTTCTTC. This translates into CACAPLLHNEQFF.